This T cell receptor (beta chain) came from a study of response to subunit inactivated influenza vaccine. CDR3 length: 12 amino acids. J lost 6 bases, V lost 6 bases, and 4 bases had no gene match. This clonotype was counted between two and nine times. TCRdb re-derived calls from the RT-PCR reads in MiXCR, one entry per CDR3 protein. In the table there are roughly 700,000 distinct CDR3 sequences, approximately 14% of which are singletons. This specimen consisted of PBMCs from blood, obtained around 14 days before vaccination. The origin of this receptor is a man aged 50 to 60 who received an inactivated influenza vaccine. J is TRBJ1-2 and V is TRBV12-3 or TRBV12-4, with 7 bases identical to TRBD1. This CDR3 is CASRAGGDGYTF. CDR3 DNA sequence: TGTGCCAGCAGGGCAGGGGGAGATGGCTACACCTTC.